The rows below give T cell receptor beta chains drawn from one sample of a study of OX40 agonist ivuxolimab in advanced cancers. Assay used: immunoSEQ multiplex PCR; TCRdb lists only in-frame clones, some missing. The top ten clones hold 2% to 2.5% of a sample with about 67,000 clones, around 84% of them seen once. The sample was CD4+ or CD8+ T cells sorted from blood, taken in a trial of the OX40 agonist ivuxolimab. Receptors originate from an adult with an advanced solid tumor such as melanoma, head and neck, liver or kidney cancer. The CDR3 runs from the conserved cysteine through the conserved F or W. The order of the fields is J gene, CDR3 length, V gene, D gene, clone size, CDR3 DNA, CDR3 protein. A D gene is named only where the DNA matches it firmly. Some rows have no size entry. The others give once, few or many, or a class for an expanded clone.

j_call: TRBJ1-3
cdr3_length: 15
v_call: TRBV5-1
d_call: TRBD1
clone_size: -
cdr3_nt: TGCGCCAGCAGATTGGGGACAGTCTCTGGAAACACCATATATTTT
cdr3_aa: CASRLGTVSGNTIYF

j_call: TRBJ1-5
cdr3_length: 14
v_call: TRBV10-1
d_call: -
clone_size: few
cdr3_nt: TGCGCCACCGAACAGGTGAGAAGCAATCAGCCCCAGCATTTT
cdr3_aa: CATEQVRSNQPQHF

j_call: TRBJ2-2
cdr3_length: 21
v_call: TRBV10-3
d_call: TRBD2
clone_size: -
cdr3_nt: TGTGCCATCAGTGAGACTGGACTAGCGGGAAGGGGTACCACGAACACCGGGGAGCTGTTTTTT
cdr3_aa: CAISETGLAGRGTTNTGELFF

j_call: TRBJ1-4
cdr3_length: 14
v_call: TRBV7-9
d_call: TRBD1
clone_size: -
cdr3_nt: TGTGCCAGCAGCTTAGTAGGGGGCGTGGAAAAACTGTTTTTT
cdr3_aa: CASSLVGGVEKLFF

j_call: TRBJ2-7
cdr3_length: 15
v_call: TRBV4-1
d_call: -
clone_size: -
cdr3_nt: TGCGCCAGCAGCCAAGATTTGCGGGTCCTCTACGAGCAGTACTTC
cdr3_aa: CASSQDLRVLYEQYF

j_call: TRBJ1-4
cdr3_length: 15
v_call: TRBV5-6
d_call: -
clone_size: -
cdr3_nt: TGTGCCAGCACCCTCGGGGGATTCTTCGGTGAAAAACTGTTTTTT
cdr3_aa: CASTLGGFFGEKLFF

j_call: TRBJ1-5
cdr3_length: 14
v_call: TRBV30
d_call: -
clone_size: -
cdr3_nt: TGTGCCTGGAGTGTAATAGACAGTCGACAGCCCCAGCATTTT
cdr3_aa: CAWSVIDSRQPQHF

j_call: TRBJ2-7
cdr3_length: 14
v_call: TRBV7-3
d_call: TRBD2
clone_size: few
cdr3_nt: TGTGCCAGCAGCTTGGGCGGGAGTGGCTACGAGCAGTACTTC
cdr3_aa: CASSLGGSGYEQYF

j_call: TRBJ1-1
cdr3_length: 13
v_call: TRBV27
d_call: -
clone_size: -
cdr3_nt: TGTGCCAGCAGGCCCGTGGGGAGCACTGAAGCTTTCTTT
cdr3_aa: CASRPVGSTEAFF

j_call: TRBJ1-2
cdr3_length: 14
v_call: TRBV6-1
d_call: TRBD1
clone_size: -
cdr3_nt: TGTGCCAGCAGTGCTTACCGGGACAGTTCCGGCTACACCTTC
cdr3_aa: CASSAYRDSSGYTF

j_call: TRBJ1-2
cdr3_length: 15
v_call: TRBV5-1
d_call: -
clone_size: -
cdr3_nt: TGCGCCAGCAGCTTTCGGACCTCTTGGGGGTATGGCTACACCTTC
cdr3_aa: CASSFRTSWGYGYTF

j_call: TRBJ1-2
cdr3_length: 16
v_call: TRBV28
d_call: -
clone_size: once
cdr3_nt: TGTGCCAGCAGTCCACCGTTTGCTGATTCAAACGGGGGCTACACCTTC
cdr3_aa: CASSPPFADSNGGYTF

j_call: TRBJ1-1
cdr3_length: 15
v_call: TRBV5-1
d_call: TRBD1
clone_size: -
cdr3_nt: TGCGCCAGCAGCTTGCTCGGACAGGGCGCCACTGAAGCTTTCTTT
cdr3_aa: CASSLLGQGATEAFF

j_call: TRBJ1-4
cdr3_length: 15
v_call: TRBV18
d_call: TRBD1
clone_size: -
cdr3_nt: TGTGCCAGCTCGGGCGGACAGGGGGAATATGAAAAACTGTTTTTT
cdr3_aa: CASSGGQGEYEKLFF

j_call: TRBJ1-1
cdr3_length: 13
v_call: TRBV7-2
d_call: -
clone_size: -
cdr3_nt: TGTGCCAGCAGCTTAGACAAGTTCACTGAAGCTTTCTTT
cdr3_aa: CASSLDKFTEAFF

j_call: TRBJ1-2
cdr3_length: 11
v_call: TRBV27
d_call: TRBD1
clone_size: -
cdr3_nt: TGTGCCAACACAGGGGGCGGTGTTTGGACCTTC
cdr3_aa: CANTGGGVWTF

j_call: TRBJ2-3
cdr3_length: 14
v_call: TRBV27
d_call: -
clone_size: -
cdr3_nt: TGTGCCAGCAGTTTATCGGGCGTTGAAGATACGCAGTATTTT
cdr3_aa: CASSLSGVEDTQYF

j_call: TRBJ1-1
cdr3_length: 15
v_call: TRBV7-3
d_call: -
clone_size: -
cdr3_nt: TGTGCCAGCAGCGACCCGACTGCATTGAACACTGAAGCTTTCTTT
cdr3_aa: CASSDPTALNTEAFF

j_call: TRBJ2-5
cdr3_length: 14
v_call: TRBV30
d_call: TRBD1
clone_size: -
cdr3_nt: TGTGCCTGGAACCGGGGCAGACAGGGGGAGACCCAGTACTTC
cdr3_aa: CAWNRGRQGETQYF

j_call: TRBJ2-2
cdr3_length: 15
v_call: TRBV4-2
d_call: -
clone_size: few
cdr3_nt: TGTGCCAGCAGCCCCCAATTCAGCGTTACCGGGGAGCTGTTTTTT
cdr3_aa: CASSPQFSVTGELFF

j_call: TRBJ1-2
cdr3_length: 15
v_call: TRBV29-1
d_call: -
clone_size: -
cdr3_nt: TGCAGCGTTTTGATGACAGGCGCCTATAACTATGGCTACACCTTC
cdr3_aa: CSVLMTGAYNYGYTF

j_call: TRBJ1-6
cdr3_length: 17
v_call: TRBV27
d_call: -
clone_size: once
cdr3_nt: TGTGCCAGCAGAACCCTCCGGCGGGGGGCGGGGTTGGCACCCCTCCACTTT
cdr3_aa: CASRTLRRGAGLAPLHF

j_call: TRBJ1-2
cdr3_length: 15
v_call: TRBV9
d_call: TRBD1
clone_size: -
cdr3_nt: TGTGCCAGCAGCGTAGAGGGCAGGGGGCACTATGGCTACACCTTC
cdr3_aa: CASSVEGRGHYGYTF

j_call: TRBJ2-1
cdr3_length: 15
v_call: TRBV6-1
d_call: TRBD1
clone_size: -
cdr3_nt: TGTGCCAGCACCCCGCCGGGACAGGGAGGTAATGAGCAGTTCTTC
cdr3_aa: CASTPPGQGGNEQFF